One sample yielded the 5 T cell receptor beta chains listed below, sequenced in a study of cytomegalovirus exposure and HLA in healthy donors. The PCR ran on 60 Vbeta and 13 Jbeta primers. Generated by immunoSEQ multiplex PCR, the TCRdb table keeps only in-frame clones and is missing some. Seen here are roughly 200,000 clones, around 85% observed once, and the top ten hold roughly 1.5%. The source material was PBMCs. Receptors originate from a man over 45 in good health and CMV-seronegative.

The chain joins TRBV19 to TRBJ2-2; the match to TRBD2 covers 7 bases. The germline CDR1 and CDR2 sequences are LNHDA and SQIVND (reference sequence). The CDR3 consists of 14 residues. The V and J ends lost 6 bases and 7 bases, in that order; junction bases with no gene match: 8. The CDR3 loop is CASSWDYSSGELFF. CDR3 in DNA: TGTGCCAGTAGCTGGGACTACTCCAGCGGGGAGCTGTTTTTT.

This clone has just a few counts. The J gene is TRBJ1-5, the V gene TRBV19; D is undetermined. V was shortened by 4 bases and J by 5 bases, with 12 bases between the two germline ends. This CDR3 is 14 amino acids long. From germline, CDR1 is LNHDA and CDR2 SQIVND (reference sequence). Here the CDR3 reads CASSRPLEDQPQHF. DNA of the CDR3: TGTGCCAGTAGTAGGCCCCTCGAGGATCAGCCCCAGCATTTT.

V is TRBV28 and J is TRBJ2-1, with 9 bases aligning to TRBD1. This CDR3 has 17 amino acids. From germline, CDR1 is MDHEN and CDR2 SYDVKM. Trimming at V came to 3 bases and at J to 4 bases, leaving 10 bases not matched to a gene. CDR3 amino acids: CASSLEPGQGGYNEQFF. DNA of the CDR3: TGTGCCAGCAGTTTGGAGCCGGGACAGGGAGGTTACAATGAGCAGTTCTTC.

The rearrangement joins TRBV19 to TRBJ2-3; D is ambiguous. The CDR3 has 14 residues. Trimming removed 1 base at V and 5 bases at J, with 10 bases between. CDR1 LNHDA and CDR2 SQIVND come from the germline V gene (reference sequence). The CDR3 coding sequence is TGTGCCAGTAGTATAGGACCCCCGGGAGATACGCAGTATTTT. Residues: CASSIGPPGDTQYF.

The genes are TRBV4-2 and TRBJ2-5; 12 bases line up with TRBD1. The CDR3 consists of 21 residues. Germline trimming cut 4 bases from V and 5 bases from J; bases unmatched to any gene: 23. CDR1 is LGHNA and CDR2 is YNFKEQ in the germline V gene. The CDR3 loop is CASSPEGTGGLSGSREETQYF. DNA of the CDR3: TGTGCCAGCAGCCCCGAAGGGACAGGGGGCTTAAGCGGGAGTCGGGAGGAGACCCAGTACTTC.